The rows below give T cell receptor beta chains drawn from one sample of a study of cytomegalovirus exposure and HLA in healthy donors. Assay used: immunoSEQ multiplex PCR; TCRdb lists only in-frame clones, some missing. This table has about 280,000 clones, around 89% appearing once. Material: PBMCs. These receptors were taken from a woman under 30 in good health and CMV-seronegative. The CDR3 runs from the conserved cysteine through the conserved F or W. The order of the fields is D gene, clone size, J gene, V gene, CDR3 protein, CDR3 DNA. D genes are given only for firm matches. Not all rows give a size; the values are once, few, many and, for expanded clones, a class.

.	.	TRBJ1-4	TRBV4-1	CASSQVNQWGGGGLSTNEKLFF	TGCGCCAGCAGCCAAGTAAATCAATGGGGGGGAGGAGGCCTTTCAACTAATGAAAAACTGTTTTTT
.	few	TRBJ1-3	TRBV18	CASSPQGRTGNTIYF	TGTGCCAGCTCACCACAGGGGAGGACTGGAAACACCATATATTTT
.	.	TRBJ1-5	TRBV28	CASSLGGYSNQPQHF	TGTGCCAGCAGTTTAGGAGGGTATAGCAATCAGCCCCAGCATTTT
TRBD2	.	TRBJ2-1	TRBV9	CASSASSGRFNEQFF	TGTGCCAGCAGCGCTTCTAGCGGGCGGTTCAATGAGCAGTTCTTC
.	few	TRBJ1-1	TRBV28	CASTASAEAFF	TGTGCCAGCACCGCCAGCGCTGAAGCTTTCTTT
.	.	TRBJ2-2	TRBV19	CASSGRRNTGELFF	TGTGCCAGTAGCGGGAGAAGAAACACCGGGGAGCTGTTTTTT
TRBD2	.	TRBJ2-1	TRBV7-3	CASSSIPLAGVLGNEQFF	TGTGCCAGCAGCTCAATACCGCTAGCGGGAGTTCTGGGCAATGAGCAGTTCTTC
TRBD1	.	TRBJ2-1	TRBV18	CASSPRRDRGPNEQFF	TGTGCCAGCTCACCAAGAAGGGACAGGGGGCCGAATGAGCAGTTCTTC
TRBD2	.	TRBJ2-7	TRBV18	CASSPGLAESYEQYF	TGTGCCAGCTCACCCGGACTAGCGGAGTCCTACGAGCAGTACTTC
TRBD2	.	TRBJ2-5	TRBV27	CASSLRWTSDRQETQYF	TGTGCCAGCAGTTTGCGATGGACTAGCGATCGGCAAGAGACCCAGTACTTC
TRBD1	.	TRBJ1-1	TRBV19	CASSTRTGGTEAFF	TGTGCCAGTAGTACCCGGACAGGGGGCACTGAAGCTTTCTTT
.	.	TRBJ2-5	TRBV7-2	CASSLGPGAQETQYF	TGTGCCAGCAGCTTAGGTCCGGGAGCCCAAGAGACCCAGTACTTC
.	.	TRBJ1-2	TRBV14	CASSEGRVSYGYTF	TGTGCCAGCAGCGAGGGAAGAGTCAGCTATGGCTACACCTTC